This TCR beta chain was sequenced in a study of cytomegalovirus exposure and HLA in healthy donors. Study-level points and caveats: Cytomegalovirus association was listed for about 160 TCR beta chains. Presence/absence analyses supposed approximately even sequencing depth among donors. A later analysis reportedly found fewer N-insertions in an Asian-associated ancestry cluster than the approximately 730-donor mean.

This CDR3 has 11 amino acids. V was trimmed by 8 bases and J by 8 bases, leaving 12 bases between them. Germline V CDR1 and CDR2: MRHNA, SNTAGT. PCR employed 60 Vbeta and 13 Jbeta primers. Profiled with immunoSEQ multiplex PCR; TCRdb holds only in-frame clones, not every one. The sample lists around 50,000 clones, approximately 83% occurring once. As to this clone: What it binds is unknown.

The TCR sequence derives from a man aged 35 to 55 in good health and CMV-seronegative. The sample was PBMCs. The rearrangement joins TRBV6-4 to TRBJ1-1, with D perhaps matching TRBD1 (6 bases). The CDR3 DNA reads TGTGCCAGCCAGACAGGAAACGAAGCTTTCTTT. It encodes CASQTGNEAFF.